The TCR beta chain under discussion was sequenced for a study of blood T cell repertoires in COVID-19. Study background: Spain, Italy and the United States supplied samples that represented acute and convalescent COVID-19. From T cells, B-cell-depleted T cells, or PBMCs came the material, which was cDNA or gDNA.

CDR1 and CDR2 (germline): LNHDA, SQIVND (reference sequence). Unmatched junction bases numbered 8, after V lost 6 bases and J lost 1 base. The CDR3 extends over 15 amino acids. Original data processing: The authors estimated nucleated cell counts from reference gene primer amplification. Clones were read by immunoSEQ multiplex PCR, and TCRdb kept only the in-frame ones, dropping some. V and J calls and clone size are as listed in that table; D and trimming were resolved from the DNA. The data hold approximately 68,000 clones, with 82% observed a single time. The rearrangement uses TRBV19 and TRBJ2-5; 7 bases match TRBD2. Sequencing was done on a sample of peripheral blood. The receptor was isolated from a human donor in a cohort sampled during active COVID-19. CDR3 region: CASRGLAEAQETQYF. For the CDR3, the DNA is TGTGCCAGTAGGGGCCTAGCGGAGGCCCAAGAGACCCAGTACTTC.